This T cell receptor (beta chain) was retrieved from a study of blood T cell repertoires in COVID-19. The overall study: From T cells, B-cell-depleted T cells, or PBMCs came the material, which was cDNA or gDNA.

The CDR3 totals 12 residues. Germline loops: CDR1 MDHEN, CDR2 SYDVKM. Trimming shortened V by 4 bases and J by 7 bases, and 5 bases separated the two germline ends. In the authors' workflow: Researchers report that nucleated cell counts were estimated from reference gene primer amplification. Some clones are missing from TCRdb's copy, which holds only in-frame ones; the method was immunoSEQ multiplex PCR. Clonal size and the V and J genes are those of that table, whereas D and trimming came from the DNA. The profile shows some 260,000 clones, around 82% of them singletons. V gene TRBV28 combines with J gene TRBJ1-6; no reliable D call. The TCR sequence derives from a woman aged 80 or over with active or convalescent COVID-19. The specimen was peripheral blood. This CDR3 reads CASSSQNSPLHF. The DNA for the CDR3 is TGTGCCAGCAGTTCACAGAATTCACCCCTCCACTTT. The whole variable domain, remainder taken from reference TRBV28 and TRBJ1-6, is DVKVTQSSRYLVKRTGEKVFLECVQDMDHENMFWYRQDPGLGLRLIYFSYDVKMKEKGDIPEGYSVSREKKERFSLILESASTNQTSMYLCASSSQNSPLHFGNGTRLTVT.